This is a list of T cell receptor beta chains from one sample in a study of blood T cells in healthy people across ages. TCRdb recomputed calls from the 5' RACE reads with MiXCR, one row per CDR3 protein. The sample shows around 1,700,000 distinct CDR3 sequences, 25% to 30% of them seen only once. The sequenced material came from blood. These receptors originate from a young woman in good health. Both conserved end residues are part of each CDR3. The order of the fields is clone size, J gene, D gene, V gene, CDR3 protein, CDR3 DNA. The D gene is left open where the match is weak. Only part of the rows carry a size: once, few, many, or a class if the clone is expanded.

.	TRBJ2-2	TRBD1	TRBV7-9	CASRVDRPTGELFF	TGTGCCAGCAGAGTGGACAGGCCCACCGGGGAGCTGTTTTTT
.	TRBJ2-1	TRBD2	TRBV9	CASSPGGTSGRANEQFF	TGTGCCAGCAGCCCGGGAGGGACTAGCGGGAGGGCCAATGAGCAGTTCTTC
.	TRBJ2-3	TRBD1	TRBV4-1	CASSQEGQGSTQYF	TGCGCCAGCAGCCAAGAGGGACAGGGATCTACGCAGTATTTT
.	TRBJ2-7	.	TRBV28	CASSALGPNQGNEQYF	TGTGCCAGCAGCGCCCTGGGACCCAATCAAGGGAACGAGCAGTACTTC
few	TRBJ2-5	TRBD2	TRBV12-3/TRBV12-4	CASSFGLARGETQYF	TGTGCCAGCAGTTTCGGACTAGCACGAGGAGAGACCCAGTACTTC
.	TRBJ1-5	.	TRBV15	CATSPYVEANQPQHF	TGTGCCACCAGCCCATATGTTGAGGCCAATCAGCCCCAGCATTTT
many	TRBJ2-5	TRBD1	TRBV7-9	CASSFGQGARETQYF	TGTGCCAGCAGCTTCGGGCAGGGGGCGAGGGAGACCCAGTACTTC
.	TRBJ2-3	.	TRBV9	CASSERIDTRTDTQYF	TGTGCCAGCAGCGAGAGGATAGATACCCGCACAGATACGCAGTATTTT
.	TRBJ2-7	TRBD1	TRBV4-1	CASSQEPTGTYEQYF	TGCGCCAGCAGCCAAGAGCCGACAGGGACGTACGAGCAGTACTTC
many	TRBJ2-5	.	TRBV7-9	CASSFSGEYQETQYF	TGTGCCAGCAGCTTCTCGGGGGAGTACCAAGAGACCCAGTACTTC
.	TRBJ1-1	.	TRBV14	CASSPWGDTEAFF	TGTGCCAGCAGCCCCTGGGGGGACACTGAAGCTTTCTTT
many	TRBJ2-7	.	TRBV6-5	CASREQFRDEQYF	TGTGCCAGCAGAGAACAATTCAGGGACGAGCAGTACTTC
few	TRBJ2-4	TRBD2	TRBV28	CASSFRTSGSGSIQYF	TGTGCCAGCAGTTTCCGTACTAGCGGGTCGGGGAGCATTCAGTACTTC
many	TRBJ2-7	.	TRBV25-1	CASSTRGPYEQYF	TGTGCCAGCAGTACTCGGGGACCCTACGAGCAGTACTTC
.	TRBJ1-1	.	TRBV4-3	CASSQAGTDEAFF	TGCGCCAGCAGCCAGGCCGGGACGGATGAGGCTTTCTTT
.	TRBJ2-7	.	TRBV20-1	CSARGTREQYF	TGCAGTGCTAGGGGAACTAGGGAGCAGTACTTC
.	TRBJ1-5	.	TRBV27	CASSATIGNQPQHF	TGTGCCAGCAGTGCAACCATCGGCAATCAGCCCCAGCATTTT
.	TRBJ2-5	.	TRBV20-1	CSAAGTGGRQGTQYF	TGCAGTGCTGCCGGAACCGGGGGGCGGCAGGGGACCCAGTACTTC
.	TRBJ2-7	TRBD1	TRBV12-3/TRBV12-4	CASSMGQAYEQYF	TGTGCCAGCAGCATGGGACAGGCCTACGAGCAGTACTTC
few	TRBJ1-5	TRBD1	TRBV18	CASSPETGVGQPQHF	TGTGCCAGCTCACCAGAGACAGGGGTTGGGCAGCCCCAGCATTTT
.	TRBJ2-1	TRBD2	TRBV7-2	CASGPAETSVTYNEQFF	TGTGCCAGCGGCCCGGCCGAGACTAGCGTAACGTACAATGAGCAGTTCTTC
few	TRBJ2-2	.	TRBV5-1	CASSEDPGPGELFF	TGCGCCAGCAGCGAGGACCCGGGCCCCGGGGAGCTGTTTTTT
.	TRBJ2-7	.	TRBV2	CASTRDSGGVYEQYF	TGTGCCAGCACCCGGGACTCCGGAGGGGTCTACGAGCAGTACTTC
few	TRBJ2-7	TRBD1	TRBV20-1	CSARSWDRSYEQYF	TGCAGTGCTAGATCATGGGACAGATCCTACGAGCAGTACTTC
.	TRBJ2-7	.	TRBV20-1	CSARVHRSYEQYF	TGCAGTGCTAGAGTCCATCGCTCCTACGAGCAGTACTTC
.	TRBJ1-5	.	TRBV6-4	CAPLGGVYSNQPQHF	TGTGCCCCGTTGGGGGGGGTTTATAGCAATCAGCCCCAGCATTTT
.	TRBJ1-3	.	TRBV3-1	CASSQGSRNTIYF	TGTGCCAGCAGCCAAGGGTCTCGAAACACCATATATTTT
few	TRBJ2-7	.	TRBV7-2	CASSLAFPDYEQYF	TGTGCCAGCAGCTTAGCATTCCCCGACTACGAGCAGTACTTC
.	TRBJ2-5	.	TRBV11-3	CASSQAAGDHETQYF	TGTGCCAGCAGCCAAGCGGCAGGAGATCACGAGACCCAGTACTTC
.	TRBJ1-1	TRBD1	TRBV12-3/TRBV12-4	CASSAQGTGTEAFF	TGTGCCAGCAGTGCACAGGGGACGGGCACTGAAGCTTTCTTT
few	TRBJ2-3	.	TRBV7-8	CASSRTRAQSLSTDTQYF	TGTGCCAGCAGCCGCACCCGGGCCCAATCCCTTAGCACAGATACGCAGTATTTT
many	TRBJ2-1	TRBD2	TRBV7-2	CASSTSRLAGVNEQFF	TGTGCCAGCAGCACGTCTAGGCTAGCGGGGGTCAATGAGCAGTTCTTC
few	TRBJ2-7	.	TRBV29-1	CSVAQVGEQYF	TGCAGCGTTGCCCAGGTGGGCGAGCAGTACTTC
many	TRBJ2-1	TRBD2	TRBV5-1	CASSLTSGGAGNEQFF	TGCGCCAGCAGCTTGACTAGCGGGGGGGCAGGAAATGAGCAGTTCTTC
.	TRBJ1-6	.	TRBV7-2	CASSLDLGPLHF	TGTGCCAGCAGCTTAGATTTGGGACCCCTCCACTTT
few	TRBJ2-1	.	TRBV29-1	CSVEFRVGGNEQFF	TGCAGCGTTGAATTTCGCGTCGGCGGCAATGAGCAGTTCTTC
few	TRBJ2-3	.	TRBV28	CASSSDPTSLASYF	TGTGCCAGCAGCTCTGACCCGACTAGTTTGGCGTCGTATTTT
.	TRBJ1-2	TRBD1	TRBV28	CASSSAGTGSYGYTF	TGTGCCAGCAGCAGTGCCGGGACAGGGAGCTATGGCTACACCTTC
.	TRBJ2-6	TRBD1	TRBV12-3/TRBV12-4	CASSPGQGKPGANVLTF	TGTGCCAGCAGCCCCGGACAGGGGAAACCTGGGGCCAACGTCCTGACTTTC
once	TRBJ2-2	TRBD2	TRBV12-3/TRBV12-4	CASTPWSGGVGGELFF	TGTGCCAGCACCCCGTGGAGCGGGGGGGTAGGCGGGGAGCTGTTTTTT
.	TRBJ1-4	.	TRBV20-1	CSARGYDEKLFF	TGCAGTGCTAGAGGTTATGATGAAAAACTGTTTTTT
many	TRBJ2-1	TRBD1	TRBV9	CASSVRDRAINEQFF	TGTGCCAGCAGCGTCCGGGACAGGGCCATCAATGAGCAGTTCTTC
few	TRBJ2-1	TRBD1	TRBV5-5	CASSPQGAAPSYNEQFF	TGTGCCAGCAGCCCACAGGGGGCAGCTCCCTCCTACAATGAGCAGTTCTTC
few	TRBJ2-1	.	TRBV12-3/TRBV12-4	CASSFLLTGNNEQFF	TGTGCCAGCAGTTTCCTATTAACAGGGAACAATGAGCAGTTCTTC
few	TRBJ1-1	.	TRBV9	CASSATGVPEAFF	TGTGCCAGCAGCGCCACTGGGGTCCCTGAAGCTTTCTTT
.	TRBJ1-2	.	TRBV20-1	CSASPDSYGYTF	TGCAGTGCTAGTCCGGATTCCTATGGCTACACCTTC
.	TRBJ1-2	.	TRBV20-1	CSARDRKKGGHTF	TGCAGTGCTAGAGATCGCAAGAAGGGCGGCCACACCTTC
few	TRBJ2-5	.	TRBV6-5	CASRDSGAPTQETQYF	TGTGCCAGCAGGGACTCGGGCGCTCCAACTCAAGAGACCCAGTACTTC
once	TRBJ2-4	.	TRBV4-1	CASSRVGARLAKNIQYF	TGCGCCAGCAGCCGAGTGGGCGCTCGGCTAGCCAAAAACATTCAGTACTTC
few	TRBJ2-1	.	TRBV10-3	CAISAGQGYNEQFF	TGTGCCATCAGTGCAGGCCAGGGGTACAATGAGCAGTTCTTC
few	TRBJ1-5	.	TRBV20-1	CSAPNTANQPQHF	TGCAGTGCTCCGAATACTGCCAATCAGCCCCAGCATTTT
few	TRBJ2-3	.	TRBV10-3	CAISGVGEKLDTQYF	TGTGCCATCAGTGGGGTCGGGGAGAAACTGGATACGCAGTATTTT
.	TRBJ2-1	.	TRBV5-1	CASSLGEYGNEQFF	TGCGCCAGCAGCTTAGGGGAGTACGGAAATGAGCAGTTCTTC